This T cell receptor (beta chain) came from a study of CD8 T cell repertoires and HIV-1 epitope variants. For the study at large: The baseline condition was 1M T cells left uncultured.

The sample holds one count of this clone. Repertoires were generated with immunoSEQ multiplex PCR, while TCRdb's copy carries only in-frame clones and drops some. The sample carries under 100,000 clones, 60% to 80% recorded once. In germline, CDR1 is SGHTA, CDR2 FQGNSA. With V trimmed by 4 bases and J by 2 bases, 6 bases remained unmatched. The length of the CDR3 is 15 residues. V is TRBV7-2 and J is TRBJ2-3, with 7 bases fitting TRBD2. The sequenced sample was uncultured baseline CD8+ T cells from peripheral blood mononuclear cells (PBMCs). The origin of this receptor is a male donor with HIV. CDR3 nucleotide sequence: TGTGCCAGCAGCTCCCAGCGGGGAGCCACAGATACGCAGTATTTT. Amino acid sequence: CASSSQRGATDTQYF.